The text below deals with one TCR beta chain. A single record per CDR3 protein comes from TCRdb applying MiXCR to the 5' RACE reads. Of about 82,000 distinct CDR3 sequences listed, 10% to 15% were seen once; the top ten hold around 4.6%. The trim removed 6 bases at V and 5 bases at J, leaving 8 bases unmatched. Per germline, CDR1 SQVTM and CDR2 ANQGSEA. The CDR3 length is 13 residues. Time point here: sample taken at primary tumor resection. No cells were sorted before sequencing. The whole RNA sequenced was extracted from tumor, nontumor lung or frozen PBMC. The data belong to a study of spatial heterogeneity in lung cancer.

The sequence came from a male donor with early-stage non-small cell lung cancer. The chain is built from TRBV29-1 and TRBJ2-5; 8 nucleotides match TRBD1. The source was PBMCs, collected at surgery. CDR3 coding DNA: TGCAGCGTGAAGGCAGGGGGCGAGGAGACCCAGTACTTC. This translates into CSVKAGGEETQYF.